What follows are 30 T cell receptor beta chains derived from one specimen sequenced in a study of blood T cells in healthy people across ages. Combining a sample-barcoded 5' primer with a J-beta primer mix, a second PCR ran for about 7 to 11 cycles. MiXCR, applied by TCRdb to the 5' RACE reads, yields one record per CDR3 protein. The sample records some 1.4 million distinct CDR3 sequences, around 39% being singletons. The sequenced material came from blood. These receptor sequences come from a woman under 30 in good health.

This clonotype has only a few counts. V is TRBV29-1 and J is TRBJ1-2; D gene ambiguous. Germline CDR1 reads SQVTM; CDR2 reads ANQGSEA. Trimming took off 3 bases at V and 7 bases at J, with 12 bases between the two ends. CDR3 size: 12 residues. This CDR3 reads CSVEVGGGGYTF. Here the CDR3 DNA reads TGCAGCGTTGAGGTGGGAGGAGGTGGCTACACCTTC.

J is TRBJ2-7 and V is TRBV7-2; possibly TRBD2 for D (6 bases). The length of the CDR3 is 13 residues. V lost 2 bases, J lost 7 bases, and 12 bases lay in between. Per the germline V gene, CDR1 is SGHTA and CDR2 is FQGNSA. As DNA, the CDR3 is TGTGCCAGCAGCTTACCGGGAGTGAGGGAGCAGTACTTC. Protein: CASSLPGVREQYF.

The sample holds a few counts of this clonotype. The rearrangement uses TRBV20-1 and TRBJ1-1; TRBD1 is a possible D gene (5 bases). Germline loops: CDR1 DFQATT, CDR2 SNEGSKA (reference sequence). The CDR3 is made up of 14 amino acids. V lost 7 bases, J lost 5 bases, and 20 bases lay in between. The chain's CDR3 is CSVTTGGLGTEAFF. For the CDR3, the DNA is TGCAGTGTTACGACCGGGGGATTGGGTACTGAAGCTTTCTTT.

The gene calls are TRBV7-8 and TRBJ2-7; TRBD2 aligns across 9 bases. Per the germline V gene, CDR1 is SGHVS and CDR2 is FQNEAQ. With V trimmed by 3 bases and J by 1 base, 7 bases remained unmatched. The CDR3 covers 16 residues. The CDR3 spells CASSFWGGRASYEQYF. In DNA form, the CDR3 reads TGTGCCAGCAGCTTCTGGGGCGGGAGGGCATCCTACGAGCAGTACTTC.

There are a few counts of this clonotype. This sequence joins TRBV6-5 and TRBJ2-4; 9 positions agree with TRBD2. V lost 2 bases to trimming and J lost 0 bases; unmatched junction nucleotides: 5. This CDR3 has 17 amino acids. The germline V gene encodes CDR1 MNHEY and CDR2 SVGAGI. CDR3 residues: CASSYRGGAGAKNIQYF. Written as DNA, the CDR3 is TGTGCCAGCAGTTACCGCGGGGGGGCTGGAGCCAAAAACATTCAGTACTTC.

V gene TRBV9 combines with J gene TRBJ2-5, with D perhaps TRBD2 (6 bases). The assigned J gene may be wrong: the sequence end matches TRBJ2-7 better. The CDR3 contains 15 residues. In germline, CDR1 is SGDLS, CDR2 YYNGEE. CDR3 amino acids: CASSVAGEVPYEQYF. In DNA form, the CDR3 reads TGTGCCAGCAGCGTAGCCGGGGAGGTCCCCTACGAGCAGTACTTC.

The chain combines TRBV7-9 with TRBJ1-4, with D unresolved. This CDR3 is 17 amino acids long. Germline V CDR1 and CDR2: SEHNR, FQNEAQ (reference sequence). V was shortened by 5 bases and J by 0 bases, with 16 bases between the two germline ends. The chain's CDR3 is CASSQAAGGATNEKLFF. The CDR3 DNA follows: TGTGCCAGCAGCCAGGCCGCCGGAGGCGCAACTAATGAAAAACTGTTTTTT.

This clonotype was counted a few times. The V and J genes are TRBV4-2 and TRBJ2-1; 7 bases agree with TRBD2. The ends lost 1 base at V and 14 bases at J; junction bases unmatched: 14. Germline CDR1 and CDR2: LGHNA and YNFKEQ. The CDR3 contains 15 residues. The CDR3 sequence is CASSQGGGLLPVEFF. CDR3 bases: TGTGCCAGCAGCCAAGGGGGGGGACTCCTCCCGGTGGAGTTCTTC.

J is TRBJ2-1 and V is TRBV20-1; no clear D gene. V was clipped by 3 bases and J by 2 bases, with 8 bases between them. The CDR3 sequence is 13 residues long. Germline CDR1 DFQATT, CDR2 SNEGSKA (reference sequence). This chain's CDR3 is CSASFTAYNEQFF. The CDR3 DNA reads as TGCAGTGCTAGTTTCACAGCCTACAATGAGCAGTTCTTC.

The rearrangement links TRBV6-1 to TRBJ1-2; 8 bases agree with TRBD1. The germline gives CDR1 MNHNS, CDR2 SASEGT. The ends lost 6 bases at V and 4 bases at J; junction bases unmatched: 7. This CDR3 is 14 amino acids long. The CDR3 loop reads CASRDSGGSYGYTF. For the CDR3, the DNA is TGTGCCAGCAGGGACTCAGGGGGCTCCTATGGCTACACCTTC.

V is TRBV12-3 or TRBV12-4 and J is TRBJ2-3; 8 bases map to TRBD1. There are 15 residues in the CDR3. The J segment lost 2 bases and the V segment lost 5 bases, leaving 6 bases of the junction unmatched. The CDR3 loop is CASSQTGVLTDTQYF. The CDR3 nucleotides are TGTGCCAGCAGTCAGACAGGGGTCCTCACAGATACGCAGTATTTT.

The genes are TRBV20-1 and TRBJ1-2; 7 positions match TRBD1. The V and J ends lost 0 bases and 3 bases, in that order; junction bases with no gene match: 13. The CDR3 runs to 17 residues. Germline V CDR1 and CDR2: DFQATT, SNEGSKA (reference sequence). The chain's CDR3 is CSARDHGGDSTHYGYTF. The CDR3 nucleotides are TGCAGTGCTAGAGATCACGGGGGGGACAGCACGCACTATGGCTACACCTTC.

The table lists this clonotype with a few counts. The rearrangement uses TRBV7-9 and TRBJ2-1; D uncertain. V was pared by 2 bases and J by 10 bases, with 6 bases between. The CDR3 has 11 residues. CDR1 is SEHNR, CDR2 FQNEAQ, per germline (reference sequence). For the CDR3, the DNA is TGTGCCAGCAGCTTACTACGAGAGCAGTTCTTC. Its protein product is CASSLLREQFF.

This clonotype turned up a few times. The rearrangement links TRBV10-3 to TRBJ2-3; weak D call: TRBD2 (5 bases). Germline CDR1 reads ENHRY; CDR2 reads SYGVKD. This CDR3 spans 13 amino acids. Trimming shortened V by 6 bases and J by 1 base, and 8 bases separated the two germline ends. Written as DNA, the CDR3 is TGTGCCATCAGGGACTGGGGCACAGATACGCAGTATTTT. This encodes CAIRDWGTDTQYF.

This chain uses TRBV20-1 with TRBJ2-5, with D maybe TRBD2 (6 bases). The J call is uncertain, as TRBJ2-7 better fits the DNA end. Per germline, CDR1 DFQATT and CDR2 SNEGSKA (reference sequence). There are 13 residues in the CDR3. The CDR3 DNA is TGCAGTGCTTCCTGGACTAAGAACTACGAGCAGTACTTC. As protein: CSASWTKNYEQYF.

The genes are TRBV2 and TRBJ1-4, with D unclear. The CDR3 consists of 13 residues. V gave up 5 bases and J gave up 3 bases, with 7 bases separating them. The germline gives CDR1 SNHLY, CDR2 FYNNEI. CDR3 amino acids: CASSLPPNEKLFF. As DNA, the CDR3 is TGTGCCAGCAGTCTGCCTCCTAATGAAAAACTGTTTTTT.

The V and J genes are TRBV11-3 and TRBJ2-5; D remains ambiguous. CDR1 is SGHNT, CDR2 YENEEA, per germline. The CDR3 is made up of 13 amino acids. V was shortened by 5 bases and J by 3 bases, with 10 bases between the two germline ends. CDR3: CASSRPPKETQYF. The CDR3 DNA reads as TGTGCCAGCAGCCGACCTCCCAAAGAGACCCAGTACTTC.

The gene calls are TRBV10-2 and TRBJ2-5; 12 positions agree with TRBD2. V shed 4 bases, J shed 5 bases, and the junction held 5 bases outside the gene matches. The germline CDR1 and CDR2 sequences are WSHSY and SAAADI. The CDR3 is 15 residues long. This CDR3 is CASSASGGAAETQYF. CDR3 DNA: TGCGCCAGCAGTGCTAGCGGGGGGGCCGCGGAGACCCAGTACTTC.

The chain recombines TRBV4-2 with TRBJ2-5, with a tentative D call TRBD2 (7 bases). Germline loops: CDR1 LGHNA, CDR2 YNFKEQ. V was trimmed by 3 bases and J by 5 bases, leaving 19 bases between them. This CDR3 spans 16 amino acids. The CDR3 bases are TGTGCCAGCAGCCAGGGGGGCGGGAGCACCCGGGAGACCCAGTACTTC. Protein: CASSQGGGSTRETQYF.

V is TRBV11-2 and J is TRBJ1-4; D remains unclear. Germline CDR1 and CDR2: SGHAT and FQNNGV. The CDR3 loop spans 15 amino acids. Trimming took off 5 bases at V and 0 bases at J, with 10 bases between the two ends. Here the CDR3 DNA reads TGTGCCAGCAGCCCCTTAGAGTCAACTAATGAAAAACTGTTTTTT. Its protein is CASSPLESTNEKLFF.

This clonotype was seen more than once but under ten times. This chain uses TRBV27 with TRBJ1-6, with 9 bases identical to TRBD1. The CDR3 length is 14 residues. Germline assignment: CDR1 MNHEY and CDR2 SMNVEV (reference sequence). Trimming took 6 bases from V and 11 from J; bases not matched to a gene: 8. CDR3 sequence: CASRGGQGWTPLHF. CDR3 nucleotide sequence: TGTGCCAGCAGGGGGGGACAGGGCTGGACACCCCTCCACTTT.

The table lists this clonotype with a few counts. The J gene is TRBJ2-3, the V gene TRBV15; 8 bases map to TRBD2. In germline, CDR1 is LNHNV, CDR2 YYDKDF (reference sequence). Germline trimming cut 3 bases from V and 0 bases from J; bases unmatched to any gene: 5. This CDR3 spans 16 amino acids. CDR3 in DNA: TGTGCCACCAGCAGTAGCGGGAAGACTAGCACAGATACGCAGTATTTT. It translates to CATSSSGKTSTDTQYF.

This clonotype was counted many times. This chain connects TRBV4-1 to TRBJ2-7; 8 bases are a match to TRBD2. After removal of 4 bases from V and 0 bases from J, the junction contained 8 bases not matched to a gene. The CDR3 consists of 16 residues. CDR1 is MGHRA, CDR2 YSYEKL, per germline. The CDR3 reads CASSPGSGRSSYEQYF. The CDR3 DNA follows: TGCGCCAGCAGCCCAGGCAGCGGGAGAAGCTCCTACGAGCAGTACTTC.

The chain carries TRBV2 and TRBJ2-5; D is perhaps TRBD1 (6 bases). This CDR3 comprises 12 residues. The V gene's germline CDR1 is SNHLY and CDR2 FYNNEI. Trimming shortened V by 7 bases and J by 11 bases, and 17 bases separated the two germline ends. Here the CDR3 reads CASTGVPDEQYF. CDR3 coding DNA: TGTGCCAGCACAGGGGTTCCCGATGAGCAGTACTTC.

This clonotype was counted a few times. The rearrangement links TRBV27 to TRBJ2-6; no clear D. The CDR3 contains 16 residues. Per germline, CDR1 MNHEY and CDR2 SMNVEV (reference sequence). Trimming pared 5 bases from V and 0 bases from J, leaving 11 bases between. The CDR3 spells CASSILANSGANVLTF. In DNA form, the CDR3 reads TGTGCCAGCAGTATCCTTGCAAACTCTGGGGCCAACGTCCTGACTTTC.

In this sample, this clonotype turned up once. V gene TRBV20-1 combines with J gene TRBJ2-7; 7 bases are a match to TRBD2. With 4 bases clipped from V and 7 bases from J, the junction kept 13 bases outside the gene matches. CDR3 length: 14 amino acids. CDR1 is DFQATT, CDR2 SNEGSKA, per germline (reference sequence). This CDR3 reads CSATAGDSYNEQYF. The CDR3 DNA sequence: TGCAGTGCTACTGCGGGGGATTCCTACAATGAGCAGTACTTC.

The J gene is TRBJ2-3, the V gene TRBV21-1; the table names TRBD2, a call not compared with the DNA. TRBV21-1 is a known pseudogene. This CDR3 is 21 amino acids long. The CDR3 loop reads CASSKVLSPQTGRGSTDTQYF. DNA for the CDR3: TGTGCCAGCAGCAAAGTCTTGAGTCCCCAAACCGGCCGGGGAAGCACAGATACGCAGTATTTT.

The V gene is TRBV28, the J gene TRBJ2-7; 9 bases align to TRBD2. The CDR3 length is 15 residues. Germline CDR1 MDHEN, CDR2 SYDVKM. J gave up 0 bases and V 7 bases, and 7 bases lay outside the gene matches. The CDR3 spells CASIIAGATSYEQYF. CDR3 nucleotide sequence: TGTGCCAGCATAATAGCGGGGGCAACCTCCTACGAGCAGTACTTC.

The table lists this clonotype with a few counts. The chain recombines TRBV29-1 with TRBJ2-2; tentative D call: TRBD2 (6 bases). The CDR3 spans 11 residues. Between the trimmed V and J ends, which lost 4 bases and 7 bases, there was a span of 7 bases. Germline values: CDR1 SQVTM, CDR2 ANQGSEA. The CDR3 is CSVGGVGELFF. The CDR3 nucleotides read TGCAGCGTTGGGGGGGTCGGGGAGCTGTTTTTT.

The chain joins TRBV7-8 to TRBJ1-1, with a tentative D call TRBD1 (6 bases). Deletions cut 0 bases from V and 0 bases from J, with 11 bases between. This CDR3 comprises 16 residues. Germline CDR1 is SGHVS and CDR2 is FQNEAQ. DNA of the CDR3: TGTGCCAGCAGCTTAGCAACACAGGGATTGAACACTGAAGCTTTCTTT. Residues: CASSLATQGLNTEAFF.